The 15 T cell receptor beta chains listed next were all sequenced from one sample in a study of blood T cell repertoires in COVID-19. Assay: immunoSEQ multiplex PCR; the TCRdb copy retains only in-frame clones and omits some. The repertoire includes about 180,000 clones, about 88% of them detected once, and under 3.5% sits in the top ten. Sequencing was carried out using peripheral blood. The receptors shown here come from a woman between 25 and 40 years old with active or convalescent COVID-19.

This chain joins TRBV19 and TRBJ2-2, with TRBD2 identical over 12 bases. Germline V gives CDR1 LNHDA, CDR2 SQIVND (reference sequence). This CDR3 region has 16 residues. V gave up 5 bases and J gave up 6 bases; unmatched junction bases: 7. Here the CDR3 reads CASSRLAGVSSGELFF. DNA of the CDR3: TGTGCCAGTAGTCGACTAGCGGGAGTGAGTTCCGGGGAGCTGTTTTTT.

V usage is TRBV6-5 and J usage is TRBJ2-1, with D unresolved. The V gene lost 4 bases and the J gene lost 0 bases, with 7 bases spanning the gap. CDR1 is MNHEY and CDR2 is SVGAGI in the germline V gene. The CDR3 consists of 14 residues. The CDR3 nucleotides are TGTGCCAGCAGTTCAGGCAGCTCCTACAATGAGCAGTTCTTC. Protein: CASSSGSSYNEQFF.

This chain joins TRBV13 and TRBJ1-1, with unresolved D. The CDR3 contains 13 residues. CDR1 is PRHDT and CDR2 is FYEKMQ in the germline V gene (reference sequence). Trimming stripped 0 bases from V and 3 bases from J, with 5 bases between. CDR3 in DNA: TGTGCCAGCAGCTTAGGGGCGGACACTGAAGCTTTCTTT. Translation: CASSLGADTEAFF.

The rearrangement joins TRBV18 to TRBJ1-1, with D tentatively TRBD1 (5 bases). The V gene's germline CDR1 is KGHSH and CDR2 LQKENI. The germline V and J ends were trimmed by 2 bases and 6 bases, with 13 bases remaining between them. CDR3 length equals 14 residues. The CDR3 DNA reads as TGTGCCAGCTCACCATTGAAGACAGTCCCTGAAGCTTTCTTT. Its protein product is CASSPLKTVPEAFF.

This clone showed up just once. This rearrangement joins TRBV27 to TRBJ1-4; D may be TRBD1 (6 bases). The germline V gene encodes CDR1 MNHEY and CDR2 SMNVEV (reference sequence). V lost 0 bases and J lost 3, with 8 bases in between. The CDR3 length is 15 residues. This CDR3 reads CASSLSGGSNEKLFF. The CDR3 DNA sequence: TGTGCCAGCAGTTTATCAGGGGGATCTAATGAAAAACTGTTTTTT.

The V and J genes are TRBV6-5 and TRBJ2-7; 7 positions match TRBD1. V shed 7 bases, J shed 4 bases, and the junction held 10 bases outside the gene matches. CDR3 length equals 14 residues. CDR1 MNHEY and CDR2 SVGAGI come from the germline V gene. CDR3 sequence: CASTQTGRWYEQYF. The CDR3 coding sequence is TGTGCCAGCACCCAGACAGGGAGATGGTACGAGCAGTACTTC.

The V and J genes are TRBV5-1 and TRBJ2-2; 9 nucleotides align to TRBD1. Germline V lookup: CDR1 SGHRS, CDR2 YFSETQ. The V segment lost 4 bases and the J segment 4 bases; nucleotides outside the gene matches: 8. This CDR3 region has 16 residues. The CDR3, as DNA: TGCGCCAGCAGCGCAGGACAGGGGAGGTCCACCGGGGAGCTGTTTTTT. Its protein product is CASSAGQGRSTGELFF.

The CDR3: CATNTGPRNEKLFF. CDR3 nucleotides: TGTGCCACCAATACTGGGCCCCGTAATGAAAAACTGTTTTTT. This chain uses TRBV18 with TRBJ1-4, with unresolved D. In germline, CDR1 is KGHSH, CDR2 LQKENI. CDR3 length: 14 amino acids. Trimming took off 10 bases at V and 4 bases at J, with 16 bases between the two ends.

Remarks on this clone: The same CDR3 can be traced to other DNA sequences in this sample. The chain combines TRBV9 with TRBJ2-3; 8 nucleotides match TRBD2. The CDR3 spans 15 residues. In germline, CDR1 is SGDLS, CDR2 YYNGEE. With V trimmed by 0 bases and J by 4 bases, 4 bases remained unmatched. CDR3 coding DNA: TGTGCCAGCAGCGTAGCGGGAGGGCCTCCAGATACGCAGTATTTT. Its protein is CASSVAGGPPDTQYF.

The chain combines TRBV2 with TRBJ1-5; TRBD1 might be the D (5 bases). The germline V gene encodes CDR1 SNHLY and CDR2 FYNNEI. This CDR3 has 17 amino acids. Trimming removed 6 bases from V and 0 bases from J, with 18 bases in between. The CDR3 DNA reads TGTGCCAGCAGCCCCGCGGGGGTAAGGTATAGCAATCAGCCCCAGCATTTT. This gives the protein CASSPAGVRYSNQPQHF.

This chain connects TRBV13 to TRBJ2-7, with TRBD1 matching over 9 bases. Per germline, CDR1 PRHDT and CDR2 FYEKMQ (reference sequence). The CDR3 is 14 residues long. Germline trimming cut 4 bases from V and 3 bases from J; bases unmatched to any gene: 4. The CDR3 DNA reads as TGTGCCAGCAGCTCCCCGGGACAGGGCTACGAGCAGTACTTC. This encodes CASSSPGQGYEQYF.

The chain recombines TRBV18 with TRBJ2-3; the D gene is possibly TRBD2 (5 bases). Germline CDR1 and CDR2: KGHSH and LQKENI. This CDR3 has 14 residues. Trimming took off 3 bases at V and 6 bases at J, with 13 bases between the two ends. The CDR3 bases are TGTGCCAGCTCACCCGGGATCTTAGGCGATACGCAGTATTTT. Protein sequence: CASSPGILGDTQYF.

This clone was picked up one time. The chain uses TRBV5-1 and TRBJ2-3, with D possibly TRBD1 on 6 matching bases. Germline lookup yields CDR1 SGHRS and CDR2 YFSETQ. The length of the CDR3 is 14 residues. V was clipped by 4 bases and J by 0 bases, with 9 bases between them. CDR3 region: CASSADSSTDTQYF. The CDR3 bases are TGCGCCAGCAGCGCGGACAGTAGCACAGATACGCAGTATTTT.

The chain joins TRBV3-1 (or the pseudogene TRBV3-2) to TRBJ2-1; D perhaps matches TRBD1 (5 bases). V shed 5 bases and J shed 4 bases, with 18 bases lying between them. CDR1 and CDR2 (germline): LGHDT, YNNKEL (reference sequence). The CDR3 runs to 16 residues. The CDR3 region has the DNA TGTGCCAGCAGCACCCGTTTTGTAAGGGGATACAATGAGCAGTTCTTC. Protein sequence: CASSTRFVRGYNEQFF.

This clone was counted only a few times. The V gene is TRBV12-3 or TRBV12-4, the J gene TRBJ1-1, with a possible D match to TRBD1 (5 bases). The CDR3 runs 12 residues. V lost 7 bases and J 6 bases, leaving 12 bases between the germline ends. CDR3 amino acids: CASTQAGPEAFF. The CDR3 coding sequence is TGTGCCAGCACACAGGCTGGCCCTGAAGCTTTCTTT.